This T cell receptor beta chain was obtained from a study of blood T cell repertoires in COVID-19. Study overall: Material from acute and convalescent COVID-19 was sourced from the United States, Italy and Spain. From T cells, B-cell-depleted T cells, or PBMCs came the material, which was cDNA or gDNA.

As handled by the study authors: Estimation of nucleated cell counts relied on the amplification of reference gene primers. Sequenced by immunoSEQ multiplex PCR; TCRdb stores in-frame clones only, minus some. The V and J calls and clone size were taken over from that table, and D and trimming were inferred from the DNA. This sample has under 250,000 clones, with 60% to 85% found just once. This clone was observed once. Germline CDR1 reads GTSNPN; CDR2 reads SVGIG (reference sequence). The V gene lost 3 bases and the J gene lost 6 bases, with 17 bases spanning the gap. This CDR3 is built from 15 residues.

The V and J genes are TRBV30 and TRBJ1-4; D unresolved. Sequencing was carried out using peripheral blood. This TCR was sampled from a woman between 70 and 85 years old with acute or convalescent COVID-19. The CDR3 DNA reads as TGTGCCTGGAGCTCCTCAGGAGGATCGCATGAAAAACTGTTTTTT. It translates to CAWSSSGGSHEKLFF.